These T cell receptor beta chains were read from a single sample in a study of cytomegalovirus exposure and HLA in healthy donors. Sequencing was performed with immunoSEQ multiplex PCR; in TCRdb, only in-frame clones are kept and a portion is missing. The sample shows 120,000 to 150,000 clones, about 79% of them seen only once. Material for sequencing was PBMCs. The receptors were gathered from a woman in her twenties or thirties in good health and CMV-seronegative. Each CDR3 is given with its conserved first and last residue. A D gene is named only where the DNA matches it firmly. The listing skips clone size in some rows; elsewhere it reads once, few, many or a size class.

d_call j_call clone_size v_call cdr3_aa cdr3_nt
- TRBJ1-1 - TRBV6-1 CASSEAPAGWAEAFF TGTGCCAGCAGTGAAGCCCCGGCAGGGTGGGCTGAAGCTTTCTTT
- TRBJ2-7 - TRBV6-1 CASSEGTGEQYF TGTGCCAGCAGTGAAGGCACGGGGGAGCAGTACTTC
- TRBJ1-2 - TRBV2 CASSETARVGFGYTF TGTGCCAGCAGTGAAACCGCCAGGGTCGGGTTCGGCTACACCTTC
- TRBJ1-2 - TRBV5-1 CASSFSARDDYGYTF TGCGCCAGCAGCTTCTCGGCCAGGGATGACTATGGCTACACCTTC
- TRBJ2-2 - TRBV5-1 CASSREYGELFF TGCGCCAGCAGTCGGGAGTACGGGGAGCTGTTTTTT
TRBD2 TRBJ2-4 - TRBV4-2 CASSQTGTSGALAKNIQYF TGTGCCAGCAGCCAAACTGGGACTAGCGGGGCCCTAGCCAAAAACATTCAGTACTTC
- TRBJ2-2 - TRBV2 CASTNTGELFF TGTGCCAGCACTAACACCGGGGAGCTGTTTTTT
- TRBJ1-3 - TRBV7-9 CASSPQMGQAGNTIYF TGTGCCAGCAGCCCCCAAATGGGCCAGGCGGGGAACACCATATATTTT
TRBD2 TRBJ2-2 - TRBV5-1 CASSLIPLAGANTGELFF TGCGCCAGCAGCTTGATCCCCCTAGCGGGGGCGAACACCGGGGAGCTGTTTTTT
TRBD1 TRBJ1-5 few TRBV6-6 CASRKTGNNQPQHF TGTGCCAGCAGGAAGACAGGGAACAATCAGCCCCAGCATTTT
- TRBJ2-3 - TRBV6-6 CASSPTTDTQYF TGTGCCAGCAGCCCTACCACAGATACGCAGTATTTT
- TRBJ2-7 - TRBV2 CASSEIGTGSEQYF TGTGCCAGCAGTGAAATAGGTACAGGGAGCGAGCAGTACTTC
- TRBJ2-2 once TRBV5-4 CASSPRGSDTGELFF TGTGCCAGCAGCCCTAGGGGCTCAGACACCGGGGAGCTGTTTTTT
TRBD1 TRBJ1-5 - TRBV6-5 CASSSRDRGNQPQHF TGTGCCAGCAGTTCCAGAGACAGGGGCAATCAGCCCCAGCATTTT
- TRBJ1-5 - TRBV5-6 CASSLGTTNQPQHF TGTGCCAGCAGCTTGGGGACAACGAATCAGCCCCAGCATTTT
TRBD1 TRBJ2-7 - TRBV2 CASSSTGGELDEQYF TGTGCCAGCAGTTCCACAGGGGGCGAGTTGGACGAGCAGTACTTC
- TRBJ1-1 - TRBV28 CASSPGRGFSNTEAFF TGTGCCAGCAGCCCGGGTCGGGGATTCTCGAACACTGAAGCTTTCTTT
- TRBJ2-1 - TRBV7-6 CASSSGLSSYNEQFF TGTGCCAGCAGCTCCGGACTCAGCTCCTACAATGAGCAGTTCTTC
TRBD1 TRBJ1-1 - TRBV2 CASSPRTGRVTEAFF TGTGCCAGCAGTCCTCGGACAGGGCGGGTCACTGAAGCTTTCTTT
- TRBJ1-2 - TRBV5-1 CASSLAGQGNRGYTF TGCGCCAGCAGCTTGGCCGGCCAGGGAAACCGAGGCTACACCTTC
- TRBJ2-7 - TRBV2 CASNPGDSYEQYF TGTGCCAGCAACCCCGGGGACTCCTACGAGCAGTACTTC
- TRBJ2-7 - TRBV29-1 CSVEVTGFYEQYF TGCAGCGTTGAAGTTACAGGGTTCTACGAGCAGTACTTC
TRBD1 TRBJ1-6 - TRBV7-2 CASSLWTGNSPLHF TGTGCCAGCAGCTTATGGACAGGGAATTCACCCCTCCACTTT
TRBD1 TRBJ1-2 - TRBV6-6 CASSDRDYGYTF TGTGCCAGCAGTGACAGGGACTATGGCTACACCTTC
- TRBJ1-2 few TRBV27 CASSLSTGSIYGYTF TGTGCCAGCAGTTTATCAACAGGGAGTATCTATGGCTACACCTTC
TRBD2 TRBJ2-5 - TRBV6-6 CASGRGGETQYF TGTGCCAGTGGAAGGGGAGGGGAGACCCAGTACTTC
TRBD1 TRBJ2-7 - TRBV5-1 CASSLGQGADEQYF TGCGCCAGCAGCTTGGGACAGGGGGCCGACGAGCAGTACTTC
- TRBJ1-2 - TRBV9 CASSVGQRQGYTF TGTGCCAGCAGCGTAGGTCAGAGGCAAGGCTACACCTTC
TRBD2 TRBJ2-2 few TRBV5-1 CASSLELAGVTGELFF TGCGCCAGCAGCTTGGAACTAGCGGGAGTCACGGGGGAGCTGTTTTTT
TRBD1 TRBJ2-7 - TRBV30 CAWTGQGRLNEQYF TGTGCCTGGACGGGACAGGGGAGGTTAAACGAGCAGTACTTC
TRBD2 TRBJ2-7 few TRBV27 CASSFYQRGIRGSYEQYF TGTGCCAGCAGTTTTTATCAGCGGGGGATCCGGGGTAGTTACGAGCAGTACTTC
- TRBJ1-2 - TRBV18 CASFRDHYGYTF TGTGCCAGCTTCAGGGATCACTATGGCTACACCTTC
- TRBJ1-1 few TRBV7-9 CASSRLENPLLNTEAFF TGTGCCAGCAGTCGGTTGGAGAACCCGCTCTTGAACACTGAAGCTTTCTTT
TRBD2 TRBJ2-3 - TRBV7-3 CASSPGGARGSREYF TGTGCCAGCAGCCCGGGGGGGGCTAGGGGGTCGAGAGAGTATTTT
- TRBJ1-5 - TRBV18 CASSPGRNSNQPQHF TGTGCCAGCTCACCAGGGAGGAATAGCAATCAGCCCCAGCATTTT
TRBD2 TRBJ2-2 - TRBV28 CASRRQGGTGELFF TGTGCCAGCAGGCGGCAGGGAGGGACCGGGGAGCTGTTTTTT
TRBD2 TRBJ2-3 - TRBV4-2 CASSQDPLLAGGDTQYF TGTGCCAGCAGCCAAGATCCGTTACTAGCGGGGGGCGATACGCAGTATTTT
TRBD1 TRBJ1-1 - TRBV27 CASSPDRELRDTEAFF TGTGCCAGCAGTCCTGACAGGGAGTTGAGGGACACTGAAGCTTTCTTT
- TRBJ2-7 - TRBV7-2 CASTLNFAGASREQYF TGTGCCAGCACTTTAAACTTTGCAGGGGCCTCCCGCGAGCAGTACTTC
TRBD1 TRBJ2-7 once TRBV28 CACGGQGSHEQYF TGTGCCTGCGGGGGACAGGGGTCCCACGAGCAGTACTTC
- TRBJ1-1 once TRBV21-1 CARRRAWQGGVTEAFF TGTGCCAGAAGGCGGGCGTGGCAGGGAGGCGTCACTGAAGCTTTCTTT
- TRBJ1-6 - TRBV7-2 CASSYIGAGESPLHF TGTGCCAGCAGCTACATAGGGGCGGGGGAATCACCCCTCCACTTT
TRBD1 TRBJ1-4 - TRBV6-1 CATRGETGNEKLFF TGTGCCACCCGTGGGGAGACAGGGAATGAAAAACTGTTTTTT
- TRBJ1-1 - TRBV2 CASSGGGSNTEAFF TGTGCCAGCAGTGGGGGGGGGAGCAACACTGAAGCTTTCTTT
- TRBJ2-2 - TRBV7-8 CASSLRPGEGTGELFF TGTGCCAGCAGCTTAAGGCCAGGGGAGGGGACCGGGGAGCTGTTTTTT
- TRBJ2-5 - TRBV10-3 CAISRQNQETQYF TGTGCCATCAGCCGACAAAACCAAGAGACCCAGTACTTC